The clone carrying this T cell receptor beta chain was picked up one time. Its antigen remains unidentified. Trimming removed 4 bases from V and 7 bases from J, with 16 bases in between. Germline values: CDR1 SGHDN, CDR2 FVKESK. CDR3 size: 14 residues. 60 Vbeta and 13 Jbeta primers were used in PCR. TCRdb's copy holds only in-frame clones and misses some; the assay was immunoSEQ multiplex PCR. Of under 150,000 clones listed, about two thirds were seen once; the top ten hold approximately 2.9%. This specimen belongs to a study of cytomegalovirus exposure and HLA in healthy donors. General study points: In vitro testing confirmed a few CMV-associated chains as specific for CMV antigens.

V is TRBV14 and J is TRBJ2-5; D not resolved. Sequenced material: PBMCs. The sequence derives from a human donor in good health. The CDR3 loop is CASSRSAVVGTQYF. As DNA, the CDR3 is TGTGCCAGCAGCCGGTCGGCGGTAGTGGGGACCCAGTACTTC.